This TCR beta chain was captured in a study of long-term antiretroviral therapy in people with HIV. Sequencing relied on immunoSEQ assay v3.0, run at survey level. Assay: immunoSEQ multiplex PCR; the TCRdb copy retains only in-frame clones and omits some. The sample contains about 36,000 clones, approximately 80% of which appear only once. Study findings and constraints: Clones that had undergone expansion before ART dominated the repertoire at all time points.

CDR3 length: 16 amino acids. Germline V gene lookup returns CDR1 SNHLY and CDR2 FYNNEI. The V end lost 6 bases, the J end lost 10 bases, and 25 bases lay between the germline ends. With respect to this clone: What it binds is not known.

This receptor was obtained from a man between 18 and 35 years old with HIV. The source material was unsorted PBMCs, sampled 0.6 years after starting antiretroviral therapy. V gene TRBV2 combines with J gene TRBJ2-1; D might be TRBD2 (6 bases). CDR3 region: CASSAGGSRRRGEQFF. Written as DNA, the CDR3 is TGTGCCAGCAGCGCCGGAGGGAGCCGGAGGAGGGGCGAGCAGTTCTTC. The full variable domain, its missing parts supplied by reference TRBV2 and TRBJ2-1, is EPEVTQTPSHQVTQMGQEVILRCVPISNHLYFYWYRQILGQKVEFLVSFYNNEISEKSEIFDDQFSVERPDGSNFTLKIRSTKLEDSAMYFCASSAGGSRRRGEQFFGPGTRLTVL.